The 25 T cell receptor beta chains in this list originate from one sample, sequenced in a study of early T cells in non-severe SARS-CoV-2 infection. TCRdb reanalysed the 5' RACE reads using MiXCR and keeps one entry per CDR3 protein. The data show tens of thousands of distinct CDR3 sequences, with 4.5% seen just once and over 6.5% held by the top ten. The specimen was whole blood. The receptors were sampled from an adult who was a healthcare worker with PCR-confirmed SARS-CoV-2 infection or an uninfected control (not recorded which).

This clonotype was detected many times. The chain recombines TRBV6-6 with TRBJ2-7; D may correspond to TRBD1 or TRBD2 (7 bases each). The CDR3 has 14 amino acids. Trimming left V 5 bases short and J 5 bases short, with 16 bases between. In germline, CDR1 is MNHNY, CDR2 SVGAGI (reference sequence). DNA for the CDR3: TGTGCCAGCAGTCAACGGGGAGGGGGCCACGAGCAGTACTTC. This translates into CASSQRGGGHEQYF.

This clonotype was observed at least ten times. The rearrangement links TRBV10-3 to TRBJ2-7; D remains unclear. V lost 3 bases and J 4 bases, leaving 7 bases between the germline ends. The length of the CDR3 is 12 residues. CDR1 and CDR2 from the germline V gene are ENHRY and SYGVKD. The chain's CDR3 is CAISESGYEQYF. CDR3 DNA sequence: TGTGCCATCAGTGAATCGGGTTACGAGCAGTACTTC.

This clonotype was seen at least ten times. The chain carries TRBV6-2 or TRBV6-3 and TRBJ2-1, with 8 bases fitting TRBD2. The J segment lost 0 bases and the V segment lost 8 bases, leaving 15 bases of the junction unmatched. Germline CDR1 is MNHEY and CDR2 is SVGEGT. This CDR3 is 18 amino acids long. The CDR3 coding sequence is TGTGCCAGCCTTACCCGGGGGGGTAGCTCTAGCTCCTACAATGAGCAGTTCTTC. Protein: CASLTRGGSSSSYNEQFF.

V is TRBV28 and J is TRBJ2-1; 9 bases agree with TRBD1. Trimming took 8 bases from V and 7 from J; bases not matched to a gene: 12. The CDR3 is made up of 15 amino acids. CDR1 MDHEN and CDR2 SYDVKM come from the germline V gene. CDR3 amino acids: CASGQGGTGRNEQFF. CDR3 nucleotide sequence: TGTGCCAGCGGACAAGGTGGGACAGGGAGGAATGAGCAGTTCTTC.

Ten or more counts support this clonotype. CDR3 amino acids: CASSRILAGSYNEQFF. The CDR3 DNA reads as TGTGCCAGCAGCCGAATTCTAGCGGGGTCCTACAATGAGCAGTTCTTC. The rearrangement joins TRBV6-6 to TRBJ2-1, with 9 positions matching TRBD2. V gave up 6 bases and J gave up 1 base; unmatched junction bases: 7. The CDR3 loop spans 16 amino acids. Germline assignment: CDR1 MNHNY and CDR2 SVGAGI (reference sequence).

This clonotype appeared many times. The CDR3, as DNA: TGTGCCAGCAGCGTAGGGCAGGGGTATTCCTATAATTCACCCCTCCACTTT. Translating it yields CASSVGQGYSYNSPLHF. The rearrangement links TRBV9 to TRBJ1-6; possibly TRBD1 for D (6 bases). Germline V gives CDR1 SGDLS, CDR2 YYNGEE. This CDR3 spans 17 amino acids. Trimming left V 0 bases short and J 1 base short, with 11 bases between.

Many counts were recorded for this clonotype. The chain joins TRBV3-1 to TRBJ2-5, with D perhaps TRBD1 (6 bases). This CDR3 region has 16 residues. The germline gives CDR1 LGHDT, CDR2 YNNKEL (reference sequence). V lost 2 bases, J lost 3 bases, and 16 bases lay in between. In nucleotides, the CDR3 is TGTGCCAGCAGCCAATGGGCAGGGGTGGCTGAAGAGACCCAGTACTTC. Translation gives CASSQWAGVAEETQYF.

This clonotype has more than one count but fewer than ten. The CDR3 sequence is CASSYKGQIYEQYF. DNA of the CDR3: TGTGCCAGCAGTTACAAAGGACAGATCTACGAGCAGTACTTC. The chain links TRBV6-5 to TRBJ2-7; D possibly corresponds to TRBD1 (6 bases). V was shortened by 2 bases and J by 3 bases, with 11 bases between the two germline ends. The CDR3 length is 14 residues. The germline gives CDR1 MNHEY, CDR2 SVGAGI.

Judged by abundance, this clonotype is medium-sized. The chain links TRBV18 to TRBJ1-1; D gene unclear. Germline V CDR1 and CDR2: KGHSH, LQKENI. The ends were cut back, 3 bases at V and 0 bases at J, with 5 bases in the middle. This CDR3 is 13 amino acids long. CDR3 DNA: TGTGCCAGCTCACCCGAGGTGAACACTGAAGCTTTCTTT. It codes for CASSPEVNTEAFF.

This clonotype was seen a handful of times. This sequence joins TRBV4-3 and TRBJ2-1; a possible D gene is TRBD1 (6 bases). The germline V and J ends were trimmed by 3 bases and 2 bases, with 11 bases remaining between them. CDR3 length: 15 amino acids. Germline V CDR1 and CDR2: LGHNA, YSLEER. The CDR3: CASSHRQAPYNEQFF. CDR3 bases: TGCGCCAGCAGCCACAGACAGGCGCCCTACAATGAGCAGTTCTTC.

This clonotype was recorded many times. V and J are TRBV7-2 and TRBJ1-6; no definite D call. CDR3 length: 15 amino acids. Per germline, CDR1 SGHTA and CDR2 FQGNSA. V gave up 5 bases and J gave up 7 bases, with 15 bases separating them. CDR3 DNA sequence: TGTGCCAGCAGCCCCCGGCATTCCACCAATTCACCCCTCCACTTT. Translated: CASSPRHSTNSPLHF.

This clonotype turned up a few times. The CDR3 loop reads CASSLDPSYEQYF. DNA for the CDR3: TGCGCCAGCAGCCTGGACCCTTCCTACGAGCAGTACTTC. The J gene is TRBJ2-7, the V gene TRBV4-1; D unresolved. Germline V gene data show CDR1 as MGHRA and CDR2 as YSYEKL. CDR3 length equals 13 residues. V lost 4 bases and J lost 1, with 8 bases in between.

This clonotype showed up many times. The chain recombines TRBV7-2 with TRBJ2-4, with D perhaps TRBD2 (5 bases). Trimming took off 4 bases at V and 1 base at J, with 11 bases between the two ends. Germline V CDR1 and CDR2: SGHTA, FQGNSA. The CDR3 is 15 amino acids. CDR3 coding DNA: TGTGCCAGCAGCTCGGACCCGGGGGCCAAAAACATTCAGTACTTC. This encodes CASSSDPGAKNIQYF.

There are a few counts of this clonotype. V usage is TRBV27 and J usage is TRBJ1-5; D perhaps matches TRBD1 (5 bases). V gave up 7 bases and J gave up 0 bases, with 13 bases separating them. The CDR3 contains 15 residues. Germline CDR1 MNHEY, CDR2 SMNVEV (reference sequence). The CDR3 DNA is TGTGCCAGCATGTATCAGGGAAATAGCAATCAGCCCCAGCATTTT. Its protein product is CASMYQGNSNQPQHF.

The CDR3 reads CASSKGQPATNEKLFF. The CDR3 coding sequence is TGCGCCAGCAGCAAGGGACAGCCTGCAACTAATGAAAAACTGTTTTTT. The chain recombines TRBV5-1 with TRBJ1-4, with 7 bases matching TRBD1. V was pared by 4 bases and J by 0 bases, with 6 bases of the junction left unmatched. The CDR3 sequence is 16 residues long. Germline-derived CDR1 and CDR2 are SGHRS and YFSETQ.

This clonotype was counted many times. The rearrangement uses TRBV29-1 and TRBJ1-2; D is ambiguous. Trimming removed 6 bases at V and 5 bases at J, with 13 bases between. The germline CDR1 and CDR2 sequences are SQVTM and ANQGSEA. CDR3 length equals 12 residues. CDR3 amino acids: CSVSSTPYGYTF. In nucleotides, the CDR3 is TGCAGCGTAAGTTCGACGCCGTATGGCTACACCTTC.

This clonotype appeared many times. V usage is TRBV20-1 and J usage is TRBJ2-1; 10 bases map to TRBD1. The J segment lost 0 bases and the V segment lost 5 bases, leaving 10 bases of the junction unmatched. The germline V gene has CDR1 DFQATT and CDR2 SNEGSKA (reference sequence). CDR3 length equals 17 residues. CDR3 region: CSASRDRGQSSYNEQFF. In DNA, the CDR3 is TGCAGTGCTTCCCGGGACAGGGGACAAAGCTCCTACAATGAGCAGTTCTTC.

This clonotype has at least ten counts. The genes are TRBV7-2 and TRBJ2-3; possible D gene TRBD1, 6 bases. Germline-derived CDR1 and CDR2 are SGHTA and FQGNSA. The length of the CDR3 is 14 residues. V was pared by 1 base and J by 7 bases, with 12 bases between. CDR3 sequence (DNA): TGTGCCAGCAGCTTAGGCCACACAGGGTATACGCAGTATTTT. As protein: CASSLGHTGYTQYF.

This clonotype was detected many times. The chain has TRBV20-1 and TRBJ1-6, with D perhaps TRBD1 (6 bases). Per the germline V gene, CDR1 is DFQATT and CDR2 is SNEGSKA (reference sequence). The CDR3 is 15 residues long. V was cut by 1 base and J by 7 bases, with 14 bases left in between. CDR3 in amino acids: CSARAYIGGNSPLHF. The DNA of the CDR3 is TGCAGTGCTAGAGCTTACATCGGGGGCAATTCACCCCTCCACTTT.

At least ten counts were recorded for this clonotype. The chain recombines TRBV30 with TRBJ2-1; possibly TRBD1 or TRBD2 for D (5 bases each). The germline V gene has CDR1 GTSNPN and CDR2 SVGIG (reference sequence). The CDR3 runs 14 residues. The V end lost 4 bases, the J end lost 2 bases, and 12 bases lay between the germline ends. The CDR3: CAWNPRGPYNEQFF. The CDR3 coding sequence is TGTGCCTGGAATCCGAGGGGCCCCTACAATGAGCAGTTCTTC.

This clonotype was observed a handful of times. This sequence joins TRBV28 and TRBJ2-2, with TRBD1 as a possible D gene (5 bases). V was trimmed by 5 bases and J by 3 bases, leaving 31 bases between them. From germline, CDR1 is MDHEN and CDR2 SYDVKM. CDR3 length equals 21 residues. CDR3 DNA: TGTGCCAGCAGTCCCAGCCCCTGGGGCACTAAAAGGGGAAGGTACACCGGGGAGCTGTTTTTT. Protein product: CASSPSPWGTKRGRYTGELFF. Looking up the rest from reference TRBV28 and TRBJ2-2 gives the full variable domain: DVKVTQSSRYLVKRTGEKVFLECVQDMDHENMFWYRQDPGLGLRLIYFSYDVKMKEKGDIPEGYSVSREKKERFSLILESASTNQTSMYLCASSPSPWGTKRGRYTGELFFGEGSRLTVL.

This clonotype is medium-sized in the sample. The CDR3, as DNA: TGTGCCAGCAGCCATCGGTTTCGAGGGCTGGGCGAGCAGTACTTC. Translated: CASSHRFRGLGEQYF. The gene calls are TRBV3-1 and TRBJ2-7; TRBD2 might be the D (5 bases). Germline CDR1 LGHDT, CDR2 YNNKEL (reference sequence). The V gene lost 3 bases and the J gene lost 6 bases, with 18 bases spanning the gap. The CDR3 is 15 amino acids.

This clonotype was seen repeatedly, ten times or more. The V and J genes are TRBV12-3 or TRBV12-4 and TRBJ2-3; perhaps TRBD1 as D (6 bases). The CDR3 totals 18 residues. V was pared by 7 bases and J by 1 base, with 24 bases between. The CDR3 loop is CASTIILQGLEGTDTQYF. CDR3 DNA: TGTGCCAGCACCATTATATTACAGGGTTTGGAAGGCACAGATACGCAGTATTTT.

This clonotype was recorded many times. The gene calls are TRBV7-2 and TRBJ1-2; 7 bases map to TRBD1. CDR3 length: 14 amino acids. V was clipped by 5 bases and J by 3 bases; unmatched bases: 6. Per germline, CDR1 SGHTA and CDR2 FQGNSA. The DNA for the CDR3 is TGTGCCAGCAGCCGGGGACAGATAGACTATGGCTACACCTTC. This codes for CASSRGQIDYGYTF.

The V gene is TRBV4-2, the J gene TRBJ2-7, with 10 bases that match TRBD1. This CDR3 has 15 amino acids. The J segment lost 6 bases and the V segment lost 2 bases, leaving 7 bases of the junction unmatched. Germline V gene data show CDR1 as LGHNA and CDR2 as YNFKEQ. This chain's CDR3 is CASSQMTGGSFEQYF. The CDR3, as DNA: TGTGCCAGCAGCCAAATGACAGGGGGCTCATTCGAGCAGTACTTC.